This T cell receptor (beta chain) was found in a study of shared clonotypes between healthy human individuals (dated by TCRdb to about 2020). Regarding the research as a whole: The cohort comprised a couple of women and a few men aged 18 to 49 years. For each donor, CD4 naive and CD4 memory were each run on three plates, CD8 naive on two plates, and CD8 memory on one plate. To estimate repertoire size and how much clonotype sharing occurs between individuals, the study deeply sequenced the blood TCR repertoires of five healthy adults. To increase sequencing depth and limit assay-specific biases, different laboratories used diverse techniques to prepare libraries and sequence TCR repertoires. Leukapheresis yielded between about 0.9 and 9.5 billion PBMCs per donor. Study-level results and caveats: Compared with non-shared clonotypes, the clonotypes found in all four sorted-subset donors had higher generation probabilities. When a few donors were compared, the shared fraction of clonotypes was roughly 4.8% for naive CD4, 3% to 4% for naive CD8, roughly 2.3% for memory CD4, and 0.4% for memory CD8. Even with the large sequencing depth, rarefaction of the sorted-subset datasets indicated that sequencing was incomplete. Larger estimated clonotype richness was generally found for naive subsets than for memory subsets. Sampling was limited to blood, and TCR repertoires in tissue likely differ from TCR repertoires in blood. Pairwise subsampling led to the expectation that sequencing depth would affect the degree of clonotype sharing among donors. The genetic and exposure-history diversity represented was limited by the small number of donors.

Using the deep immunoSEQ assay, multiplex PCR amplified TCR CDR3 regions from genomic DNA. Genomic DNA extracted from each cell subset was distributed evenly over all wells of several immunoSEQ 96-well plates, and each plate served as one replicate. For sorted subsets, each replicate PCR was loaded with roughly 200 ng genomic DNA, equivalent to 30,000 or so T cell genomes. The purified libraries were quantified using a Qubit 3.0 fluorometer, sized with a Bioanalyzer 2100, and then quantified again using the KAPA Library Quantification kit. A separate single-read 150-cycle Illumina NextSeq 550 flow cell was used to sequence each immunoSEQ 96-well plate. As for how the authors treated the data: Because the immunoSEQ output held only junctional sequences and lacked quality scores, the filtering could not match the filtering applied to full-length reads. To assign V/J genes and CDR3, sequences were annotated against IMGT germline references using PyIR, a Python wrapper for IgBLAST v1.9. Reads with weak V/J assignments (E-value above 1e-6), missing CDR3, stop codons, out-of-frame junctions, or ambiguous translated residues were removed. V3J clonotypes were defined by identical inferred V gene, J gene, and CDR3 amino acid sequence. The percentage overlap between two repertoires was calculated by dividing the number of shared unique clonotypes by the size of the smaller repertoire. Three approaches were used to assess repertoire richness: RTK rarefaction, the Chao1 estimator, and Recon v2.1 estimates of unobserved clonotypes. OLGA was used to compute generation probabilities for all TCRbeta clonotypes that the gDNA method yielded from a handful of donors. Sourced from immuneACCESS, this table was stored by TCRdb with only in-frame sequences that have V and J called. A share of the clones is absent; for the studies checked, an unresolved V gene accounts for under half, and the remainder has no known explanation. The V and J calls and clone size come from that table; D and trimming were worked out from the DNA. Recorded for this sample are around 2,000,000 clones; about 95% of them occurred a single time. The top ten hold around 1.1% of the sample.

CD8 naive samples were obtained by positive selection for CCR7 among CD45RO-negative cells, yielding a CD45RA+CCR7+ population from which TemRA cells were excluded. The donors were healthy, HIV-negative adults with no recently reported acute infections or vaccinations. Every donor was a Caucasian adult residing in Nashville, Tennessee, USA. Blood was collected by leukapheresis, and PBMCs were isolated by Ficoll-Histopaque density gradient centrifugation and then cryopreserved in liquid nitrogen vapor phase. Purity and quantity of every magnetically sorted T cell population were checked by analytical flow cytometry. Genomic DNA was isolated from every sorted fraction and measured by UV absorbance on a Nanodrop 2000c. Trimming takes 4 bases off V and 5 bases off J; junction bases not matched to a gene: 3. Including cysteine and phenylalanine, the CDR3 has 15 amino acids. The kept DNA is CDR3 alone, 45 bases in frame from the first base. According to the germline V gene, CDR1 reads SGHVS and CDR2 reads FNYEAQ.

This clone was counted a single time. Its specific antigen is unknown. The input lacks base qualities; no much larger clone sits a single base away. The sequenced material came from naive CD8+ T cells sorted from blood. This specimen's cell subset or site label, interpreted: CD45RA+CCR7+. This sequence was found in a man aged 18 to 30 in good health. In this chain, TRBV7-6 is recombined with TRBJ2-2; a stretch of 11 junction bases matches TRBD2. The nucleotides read TGTGCCAGCAGCTCGACTAGCGGGACGACCGGGGAGCTGTTTTTT. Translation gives CASSSTSGTTGELFF.